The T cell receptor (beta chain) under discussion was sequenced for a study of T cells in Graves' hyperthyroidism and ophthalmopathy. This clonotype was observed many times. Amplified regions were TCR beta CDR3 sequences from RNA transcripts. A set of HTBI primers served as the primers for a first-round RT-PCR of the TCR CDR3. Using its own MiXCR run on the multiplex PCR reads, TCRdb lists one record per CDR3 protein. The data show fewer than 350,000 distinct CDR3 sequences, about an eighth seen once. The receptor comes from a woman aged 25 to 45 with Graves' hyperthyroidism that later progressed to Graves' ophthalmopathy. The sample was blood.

CDR3 nucleotide sequence: TGTGCCAGCACCCACAGACTAGCGGGAGAGCAGTTCTTC. Its translation: CASTHRLAGEQFF. V is TRBV6-2 or TRBV6-3 and J is TRBJ2-1, with 11 bases identical to TRBD2. The ends lost 7 bases at V and 10 bases at J; junction bases unmatched: 6. Germline assignment: CDR1 MNHEY and CDR2 SVGEGT. The CDR3 length is 13 residues.